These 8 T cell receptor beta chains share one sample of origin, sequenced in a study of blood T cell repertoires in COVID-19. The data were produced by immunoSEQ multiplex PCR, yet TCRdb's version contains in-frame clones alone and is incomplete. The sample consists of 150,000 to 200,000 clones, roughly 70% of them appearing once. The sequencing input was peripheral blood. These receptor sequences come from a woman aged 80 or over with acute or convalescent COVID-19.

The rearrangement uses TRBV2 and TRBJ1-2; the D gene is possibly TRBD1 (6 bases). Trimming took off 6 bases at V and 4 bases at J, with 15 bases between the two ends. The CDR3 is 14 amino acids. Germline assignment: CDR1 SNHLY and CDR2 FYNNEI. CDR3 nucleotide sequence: TGTGCCAGCAGCCTTATGGCAGGGGTCTATGGCTACACCTTC. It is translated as CASSLMAGVYGYTF.

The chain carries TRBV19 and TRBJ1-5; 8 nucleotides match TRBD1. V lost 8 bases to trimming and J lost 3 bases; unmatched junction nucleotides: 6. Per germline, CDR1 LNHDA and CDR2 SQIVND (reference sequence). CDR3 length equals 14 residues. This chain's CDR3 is CASGTTGANQPQHF. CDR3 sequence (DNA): TGTGCCAGTGGCACGACAGGGGCCAATCAGCCCCAGCATTTT.

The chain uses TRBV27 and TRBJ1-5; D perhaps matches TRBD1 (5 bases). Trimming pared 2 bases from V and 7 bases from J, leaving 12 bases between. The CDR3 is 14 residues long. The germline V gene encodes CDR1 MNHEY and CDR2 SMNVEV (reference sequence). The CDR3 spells CASSLPGSSQPQHF. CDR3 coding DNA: TGTGCCAGCAGTTTACCAGGGTCGAGCCAGCCCCAGCATTTT.

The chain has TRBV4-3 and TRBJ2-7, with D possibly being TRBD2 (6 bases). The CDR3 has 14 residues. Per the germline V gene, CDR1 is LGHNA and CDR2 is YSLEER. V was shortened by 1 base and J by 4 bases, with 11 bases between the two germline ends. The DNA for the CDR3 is TGCGCCAGCAGCCAAGCAACTAGCAGTTACGAGCAGTACTTC. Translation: CASSQATSSYEQYF.

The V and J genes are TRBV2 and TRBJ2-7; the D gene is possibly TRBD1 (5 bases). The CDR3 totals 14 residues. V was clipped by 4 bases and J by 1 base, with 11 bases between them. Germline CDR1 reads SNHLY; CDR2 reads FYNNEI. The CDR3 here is CASSGGSTSYEQYF. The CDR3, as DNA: TGTGCCAGCAGTGGGGGCAGTACTTCCTACGAGCAGTACTTC.

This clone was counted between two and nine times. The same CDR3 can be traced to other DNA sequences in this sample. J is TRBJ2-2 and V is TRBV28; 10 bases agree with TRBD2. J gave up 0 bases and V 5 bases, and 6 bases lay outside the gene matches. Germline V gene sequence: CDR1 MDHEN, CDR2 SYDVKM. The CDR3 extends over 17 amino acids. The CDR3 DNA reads TGTGCCAGCAGTCCTCCTAGCGGGAGCCCGAACACCGGGGAGCTGTTTTTT. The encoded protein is CASSPPSGSPNTGELFF. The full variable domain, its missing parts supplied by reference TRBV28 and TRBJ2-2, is DVKVTQSSRYLVKRTGEKVFLECVQDMDHENMFWYRQDPGLGLRLIYFSYDVKMKEKGDIPEGYSVSREKKERFSLILESASTNQTSMYLCASSPPSGSPNTGELFFGEGSRLTVL.

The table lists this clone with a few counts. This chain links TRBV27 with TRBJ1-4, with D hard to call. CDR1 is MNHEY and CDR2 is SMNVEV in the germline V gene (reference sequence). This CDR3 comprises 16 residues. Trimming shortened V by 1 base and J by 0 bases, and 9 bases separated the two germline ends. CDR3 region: CASSLFSQPTNEKLFF. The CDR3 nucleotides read TGTGCCAGCAGTTTATTTTCACAGCCAACTAATGAAAAACTGTTTTTT.

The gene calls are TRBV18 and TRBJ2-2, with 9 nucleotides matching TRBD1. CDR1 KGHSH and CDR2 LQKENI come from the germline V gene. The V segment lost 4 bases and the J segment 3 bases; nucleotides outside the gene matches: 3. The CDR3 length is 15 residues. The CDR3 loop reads CASSQDRGDTGELFF. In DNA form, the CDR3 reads TGTGCCAGCTCACAGGACAGGGGAGACACCGGGGAGCTGTTTTTT.